Included here is one T cell receptor beta chain sequence, with context. Antigen: not known. This record comes from a study of T-cell reconstitution after alpha-beta-depleted transplantation in children. Overall study findings and caveats: The authors attributed T-cell counts and diversity one year after transplant mostly to newly produced T cells.

V lost 2 bases and J 6 bases, leaving 7 bases between the germline ends. This CDR3 comprises 12 residues. The germline gives CDR1 LNHDA, CDR2 SQIVND (reference sequence). The authors prepared the TCRbeta library with unique molecular identifiers. Each CDR3 protein is one row after TCRdb ran MiXCR on the PCR reads. This sample carries 250,000 to 300,000 distinct CDR3 sequences, about 7.3% of them seen once, and the ten largest clones take approximately 9.1%. This clonotype was sampled from a female patient aged 2-9 years who had a stem cell transplant for Fanconi anemia, so the T cells may come from the graft donor. This specimen was peripheral blood, taken 360 days after TCRalphabeta/CD19-depleted stem cell transplant. J is TRBJ1-2 and V is TRBV19; the D is unclear. CDR3 protein: CASSIPPHGYTF. The CDR3 DNA sequence: TGTGCCAGTAGTATACCACCCCATGGCTACACCTTC.